A single sample is the source of the 29 T cell receptor beta chains below, sequenced in a study of OX40 agonist ivuxolimab in advanced cancers. Data came from immunoSEQ multiplex PCR; TCRdb stores just in-frame clones and leaves some out. This sample has roughly 56,000 clones; 87% occur once, and the top ten carry more than 0.5%. The specimen was CD4+ or CD8+ T cells sorted from blood, collected in a trial of the OX40 agonist ivuxolimab. The receptors come from an adult with an advanced solid tumor such as melanoma, head and neck, liver or kidney cancer.

In DNA, the CDR3 is TGTGCCAGCAGTTCGGACGGATACGAGCAGTACTTC. This translates into CASSSDGYEQYF. The chain couples TRBV28 to TRBJ2-7; D gene ambiguous. Germline V lookup: CDR1 MDHEN, CDR2 SYDVKM. The CDR3 has 12 amino acids. Between the trimmed V and J ends, which lost 4 bases and 4 bases, there was a span of 8 bases.

V is TRBV5-5 and J is TRBJ1-5; D is perhaps TRBD1 (5 bases). This CDR3 has 14 residues. Germline CDR1 is SGHKS and CDR2 is YYEKEE (reference sequence). V was trimmed by 0 bases and J by 6 bases, leaving 10 bases between them. CDR3 nucleotide sequence: TGTGCCAGCAGCTTGGAGGGGCGCGGTCAGCCCCAGCATTTT. It codes for CASSLEGRGQPQHF.

The J gene is TRBJ1-2, the V gene TRBV11-2, with 8 bases lining up with TRBD1. The CDR3 runs to 15 residues. Germline V gene lookup returns CDR1 SGHAT and CDR2 FQNNGV. V was clipped by 4 bases and J by 6 bases; unmatched bases: 10. The CDR3 loop is CASSSPEDRVHGYTF. The CDR3 bases are TGTGCCAGCAGCTCTCCGGAGGACAGGGTACATGGCTACACCTTC. The whole variable domain, filled in from reference TRBV11-2 and TRBJ1-2, reads EAGVAQSPRYKIIEKRQSVAFWCNPISGHATLYWYQQILGQGPKLLIQFQNNGVVDDSQLPKDRFSAERLKGVDSTLKIQPAKLEDSAVYLCASSSPEDRVHGYTFGSGTRLTVV.

J is TRBJ1-5 and V is TRBV19; maybe TRBD1 (6 bases). Trimming took 4 bases from V and 1 from J, leaving 17 bases between them. The CDR3 has 17 residues. The germline V gene encodes CDR1 LNHDA and CDR2 SQIVND (reference sequence). CDR3 residues: CASSSNGGAWSNQPQHF. The CDR3 DNA is TGTGCCAGTAGTAGCAACGGGGGGGCTTGGAGCAATCAGCCCCAGCATTTT. Using reference TRBV19 and TRBJ1-5 for the parts outside the CDR3, the full variable domain is DGGITQSPKYLFRKEGQNVTLSCEQNLNHDAMYWYRQDPGQGLRLIYYSQIVNDFQKGDIAEGYSVSREKKESFPLTVTSAQKNPTAFYLCASSSNGGAWSNQPQHFGDGTRLSIL.

This chain joins TRBV9 and TRBJ2-3; D remains unclear. The CDR3 runs 11 residues. Germline values: CDR1 SGDLS, CDR2 YYNGEE. The V and J ends lost 3 bases and 4 bases respectively, with 3 bases between them. The CDR3 sequence is CASSASDTQYF. In DNA form, the CDR3 reads TGTGCCAGCAGCGCCTCAGATACGCAGTATTTT. Full variable domain (outside the CDR3, taken from reference TRBV9 and TRBJ2-3): DSGVTQTPKHLITATGQRVTLRCSPRSGDLSVYWYQQSLDQGLQFLIQYYNGEERAKGNILERFSAQQFPDLHSELNLSSLELGDSALYFCASSASDTQYFGPGTRLTVL.

The J gene is TRBJ1-2, the V gene TRBV10-3; 8 bases are shared with TRBD1. This CDR3 is 15 amino acids long. Trimming removed 3 bases from V and 7 bases from J; junction bases left unmatched: 10. Per germline, CDR1 ENHRY and CDR2 SYGVKD. CDR3 region: CAISERQGAQGGYTF. For the CDR3, the DNA is TGTGCCATCAGTGAAAGGCAGGGGGCTCAGGGTGGCTACACCTTC.

The V and J genes are TRBV5-1 and TRBJ1-4, with D possibly matching TRBD1 (6 bases). Germline values: CDR1 SGHRS, CDR2 YFSETQ. The CDR3 length is 16 residues. The V and J ends lost 2 bases and 3 bases respectively, with 14 bases between them. CDR3 sequence: CASSLSRGPSNEKLFF. Here the CDR3 DNA reads TGCGCCAGCAGCTTAAGCAGGGGACCCTCTAATGAAAAACTGTTTTTT.

This chain connects TRBV29-1 to TRBJ1-5; no definite D call. The V and J ends lost 4 bases and 7 bases respectively, with 14 bases between them. The CDR3 runs to 13 residues. Looked up from germline, CDR1 is SQVTM and CDR2 is ANQGSEA. CDR3 loop: CSVVVQTGQPQHF. DNA of the CDR3: TGCAGCGTTGTTGTGCAGACGGGGCAGCCCCAGCATTTT.

CDR3 region: CASSGTFSGNTIYF. CDR3 DNA sequence: TGTGCCAGTAGTGGTACCTTCTCTGGAAACACCATATATTTT. J is TRBJ1-3 and V is TRBV19; D unclear. V dropped 5 bases and J dropped 0 bases, with 8 bases sitting between them. The CDR3 is made up of 14 amino acids. Germline lookup yields CDR1 LNHDA and CDR2 SQIVND (reference sequence).

V gene TRBV6-1 combines with J gene TRBJ2-2, with D hard to call. CDR1 is MNHNS, CDR2 SASEGT, per germline. CDR3 length: 19 amino acids. V lost 2 bases and J 0 bases, leaving 19 bases between the germline ends. Here the CDR3 DNA reads TGTGCCAGCAGTGAACAGGAGACCCTACTAACCACGAACACCGGGGAGCTGTTTTTT. The encoded protein is CASSEQETLLTTNTGELFF.

This chain connects TRBV6-1 to TRBJ1-5; D ambiguous. The CDR3 totals 14 residues. Germline values: CDR1 MNHNS, CDR2 SASEGT. Trimming removed 6 bases at V and 0 bases at J, with 9 bases between. The CDR3 DNA reads as TGTGCCAGCAGGAAAAGGGATAGCAATCAGCCCCAGCATTTT. Its translation is CASRKRDSNQPQHF.

The J gene is TRBJ2-1, the V gene TRBV7-9, with D maybe TRBD1 (5 bases). The V end lost 4 bases, the J end lost 4 bases, and 11 bases lay between the germline ends. Germline V gene data show CDR1 as SEHNR and CDR2 as FQNEAQ (reference sequence). The CDR3 length is 14 residues. Written as DNA, the CDR3 is TGTGCCAGCAGCTCCCAACAGGCGTACAATGAGCAGTTCTTC. Translated, it gives CASSSQQAYNEQFF.

V usage is TRBV5-6 and J usage is TRBJ1-5, with D perhaps matching TRBD1 (6 bases). The ends were cut back, 4 bases at V and 7 bases at J, with 21 bases in the middle. The germline gives CDR1 SGHDT, CDR2 YYEEEE. This CDR3 spans 16 amino acids. In DNA form, the CDR3 reads TGTGCCAGCAGCACGGGGGCTGGGGGGATGGGACAGCCCCAGCATTTT. This gives the protein CASSTGAGGMGQPQHF.

This clone was recorded a few times. The chain uses TRBV30 and TRBJ2-2, with D maybe TRBD2 (7 bases). V was clipped by 2 bases and J by 6 bases, with 10 bases between them. Looked up from germline, CDR1 is GTSNPN and CDR2 is SVGIG (reference sequence). The CDR3 consists of 13 residues. The CDR3 protein is CAWSMGGPGELFF. The CDR3 region has the DNA TGTGCCTGGAGTATGGGGGGGCCCGGGGAGCTGTTTTTT.

V and J are TRBV20-1 and TRBJ2-7; D call uncertain. Per the germline V gene, CDR1 is DFQATT and CDR2 is SNEGSKA (reference sequence). Trimming took 2 bases from V and 3 from J, leaving 5 bases between them. The CDR3 is made up of 11 amino acids. The CDR3 region has the DNA TGCAGTGCTAGATTGATCTACGAGCAGTACTTC. Protein sequence: CSARLIYEQYF.

This clone is a singleton in its sample. Here the CDR3 reads CASSQDPGTGRLGGYTF. CDR3 DNA sequence: TGCGCCAGCAGCCAAGATCCCGGGACAGGGCGCTTGGGTGGCTACACCTTC. This chain links TRBV4-1 with TRBJ1-2; 9 bases map to TRBD1. V lost 0 bases to trimming and J lost 7 bases; unmatched junction nucleotides: 12. Looked up from germline, CDR1 is MGHRA and CDR2 is YSYEKL. This CDR3 comprises 17 residues.

The rearrangement joins TRBV2 to TRBJ2-1; the D is unclear. This CDR3 is 13 amino acids long. CDR1 SNHLY and CDR2 FYNNEI come from the germline V gene. Trimming pared 2 bases from V and 8 bases from J, leaving 10 bases between. The CDR3 coding sequence is TGTGCCAGCAGTGAACAAGGTTTGGATGAGCAGTTCTTC. It encodes CASSEQGLDEQFF.

The V call is TRBV10-1, the J call TRBJ2-7, with D perhaps matching TRBD2 (5 bases). The germline CDR1 and CDR2 sequences are WNHNN and SYGVQD (reference sequence). Trimming removed 8 bases at V and 3 bases at J, with 14 bases between. This CDR3 has 13 residues. For the CDR3, the DNA is TGCGCCAGCGGGGAGATTGATCGCTACGAGCAGTACTTC. Translation: CASGEIDRYEQYF.

The chain joins TRBV10-3 to TRBJ2-2; 11 nucleotides agree with TRBD2. The germline gives CDR1 ENHRY, CDR2 SYGVKD. The CDR3 length is 15 residues. After removal of 3 bases from V and 5 bases from J, the junction contained 2 bases not matched to a gene. The CDR3 coding sequence is TGTGCCATCAGTGATCGGACTAGCGGGACCGGGGAGCTGTTTTTT. Translated, it gives CAISDRTSGTGELFF.

CDR3 loop: CASSQDIGLAGGETQYF. CDR3 bases: TGCGCCAGCAGCCAAGATATCGGTCTAGCGGGAGGAGAGACCCAGTACTTC. This rearrangement joins TRBV4-1 to TRBJ2-5, with TRBD2 identical over 11 bases. V was pared by 0 bases and J by 4 bases, with 7 bases of the junction left unmatched. The CDR3 is 17 residues long. Germline V gene data show CDR1 as MGHRA and CDR2 as YSYEKL.

This clone has only one observation. The J gene is TRBJ2-5, the V gene TRBV7-9; TRBD2 aligns across 9 bases. CDR1 is SEHNR, CDR2 FQNEAQ, per germline (reference sequence). With V trimmed by 1 base and J by 0 bases, 3 bases remained unmatched. The CDR3 length is 16 residues. CDR3 nucleotide sequence: TGTGCCAGCAGCTTAGGACTAGCGGAACACCAAGAGACCCAGTACTTC. This gives the protein CASSLGLAEHQETQYF.

This rearrangement joins TRBV15 to TRBJ2-3, with 12 nucleotides matching TRBD2. V dropped 2 bases and J dropped 5; count of bases not matched to a gene: 5. The CDR3 has 16 amino acids. Per the germline V gene, CDR1 is LNHNV and CDR2 is YYDKDF (reference sequence). The CDR3 sequence is CATSRLAGGPRDTQYF. The CDR3 DNA reads TGTGCCACCAGCAGACTAGCGGGAGGGCCCCGAGATACGCAGTATTTT.

The rearrangement joins TRBV2 to TRBJ1-5; D gene ambiguous. The CDR3 extends over 15 amino acids. The V end was cut by 3 bases, the J end by 6 bases, with 15 bases between. Germline CDR1 reads SNHLY; CDR2 reads FYNNEI. The CDR3 nucleotides are TGTGCCAGCAGTGAGGGTCGGGGAGTTTCTCAGCCCCAGCATTTT. This gives the protein CASSEGRGVSQPQHF. Full variable domain (rest looked up from reference TRBV2 and TRBJ1-5): EPEVTQTPSHQVTQMGQEVILRCVPISNHLYFYWYRQILGQKVEFLVSFYNNEISEKSEIFDDQFSVERPDGSNFTLKIRSTKLEDSAMYFCASSEGRGVSQPQHFGDGTRLSIL.

The CDR3 region is CASSEWYSDGELFF. Here the CDR3 DNA reads TGTGCCAGCAGTGAATGGTACAGCGACGGGGAGCTGTTTTTT. The chain employs TRBV25-1 and TRBJ2-2; D call uncertain. Germline V gene sequence: CDR1 MGHDK, CDR2 SYGVNS. V shed 1 base and J shed 7 bases, with 10 bases lying between them. This CDR3 contains 14 residues.

The table lists this clone with a few counts. The chain has TRBV4-1 and TRBJ2-3; 9 bases line up with TRBD2. Trimming at V came to 0 bases and at J to 7 bases, leaving 5 bases not matched to a gene. This CDR3 is 15 amino acids long. The germline CDR1 and CDR2 sequences are MGHRA and YSYEKL. CDR3: CASSQEGGRVHTQYF. Written as DNA, the CDR3 is TGCGCCAGCAGCCAAGAAGGCGGGAGGGTTCATACGCAGTATTTT.

This chain connects TRBV6-5 to TRBJ2-5; 8 nucleotides match TRBD1. V lost 6 bases to trimming and J lost 5 bases; unmatched junction nucleotides: 8. In germline, CDR1 is MNHEY, CDR2 SVGAGI. The CDR3 has 14 residues. The CDR3 DNA reads TGTGCCAGCAGGACCTCAGGGGGCCGTGAGACCCAGTACTTC. Translation gives CASRTSGGRETQYF.

The chain carries TRBV27 and TRBJ2-5; 16 bases line up with TRBD2. Unmatched junction bases numbered 6, after V lost 6 bases and J lost 5 bases. Germline assignment: CDR1 MNHEY and CDR2 SMNVEV (reference sequence). The CDR3 consists of 16 residues. The CDR3 coding sequence is TGTGCCAGCAGCCCGGGACTAGCGGGAGGGCTTGAGACCCAGTACTTC. This encodes CASSPGLAGGLETQYF.

The chain links TRBV30 to TRBJ1-1, with D possibly being TRBD1 (5 bases). CDR3 size: 13 residues. The V end was cut by 1 base, the J end by 4 bases, with 10 bases between. CDR1 and CDR2 from the germline V gene are GTSNPN and SVGIG (reference sequence). For the CDR3, the DNA is TGTGCCTGGAGTGCCCCCGGGGGCACTGAAGCTTTCTTT. It translates to CAWSAPGGTEAFF.

The chain employs TRBV14 and TRBJ2-7, with 9 bases fitting TRBD1. The V gene end was trimmed by 5 bases and the J gene end by 7 bases; junction bases not matched to a gene: 6. This CDR3 contains 13 residues. The germline CDR1 and CDR2 sequences are SGHDN and FVKESK. CDR3 region: CASSYRGLGEQYF. The CDR3 DNA reads as TGTGCCAGCAGCTACAGGGGGCTTGGGGAGCAGTACTTC.